What follows are 2 T cell receptor beta chains derived from one specimen sequenced in a study of CD8+ T cells in alopecia areata. Treatment defined: oral pan-JAK inhibitor, 5-10 mg twice daily. Sequencing templates came from extracted RNA that was reverse transcribed into cDNA. The protocol was immunoSEQ multiplex PCR, while the TCRdb copy is restricted to in-frame clones and leaves out a portion. The profile covers about 120,000 clones, with more than 45% appearing a single time and roughly 0.45% taken by the ten largest. The sample in question was CD4+ T cells sorted from blood, obtained at week 4, from a patient treated with tofacitinib. The origin of the receptors is a human donor with alopecia areata.

This clone was counted between two and nine times. The chain combines TRBV6-5 with TRBJ2-5; 7 nucleotides match TRBD1. The CDR3 totals 13 residues. Unmatched junction bases numbered 2, after V lost 2 bases and J lost 5 bases. The germline V gene has CDR1 MNHEY and CDR2 SVGAGI. The CDR3 here is CASSYRGRETQYF. CDR3 coding DNA: TGTGCCAGCAGTTACAGGGGGCGGGAGACCCAGTACTTC.

In this sample, this clone turned up a few times. The chain is built from TRBV28 and TRBJ2-1; D not certain. The germline V and J ends were trimmed by 5 bases and 9 bases, with 11 bases remaining between them. CDR1 and CDR2 from the germline V gene are MDHEN and SYDVKM. The CDR3 length is 12 residues. Written as DNA, the CDR3 is TGTGCCAGCAGTCTCTCTAGGGCTGAGCAGTTCTTC. This gives the protein CASSLSRAEQFF. Complete variable domain (other parts from reference TRBV28 and TRBJ2-1): DVKVTQSSRYLVKRTGEKVFLECVQDMDHENMFWYRQDPGLGLRLIYFSYDVKMKEKGDIPEGYSVSREKKERFSLILESASTNQTSMYLCASSLSRAEQFFGPGTRLTVL.